A single sample is the source of the 20 T cell receptor beta chains below, sequenced in a study of T cells in Graves' hyperthyroidism and ophthalmopathy. It was RNA transcripts that yielded the amplified TCR beta CDR3 regions. First-round RT-PCR with HTBI primers amplified the TCR CDR3 region. One entry per CDR3 protein, called by TCRdb with MiXCR from the multiplex PCR reads. The sample holds about 610,000 distinct CDR3 sequences, about 16% seen once. Sequenced input: blood. These receptors were collected from a woman aged 40 to 50 with Graves' ophthalmopathy.

Many counts were recorded for this clonotype. The V and J genes are TRBV11-2 and TRBJ2-1; 10 nucleotides agree with TRBD2. This CDR3 contains 15 residues. Trimming cost V 5 bases and J 5 bases; bases outside gene matches: 6. Germline V gene data show CDR1 as SGHAT and CDR2 as FQNNGV. The chain's CDR3 is CASSRTSGVNNEQFF. CDR3 nucleotides: TGTGCCAGCAGCCGTACTAGCGGGGTTAACAATGAGCAGTTCTTC. The whole variable domain, remainder taken from reference TRBV11-2 and TRBJ2-1, is EAGVAQSPRYKIIEKRQSVAFWCNPISGHATLYWYQQILGQGPKLLIQFQNNGVVDDSQLPKDRFSAERLKGVDSTLKIQPAKLEDSAVYLCASSRTSGVNNEQFFGPGTRLTVL.

The CDR3, as DNA: TGTGCCTCCAGGGGACAACTTCCCTCCTACGAGCAGTACTTC. It is translated as CASRGQLPSYEQYF. The genes are TRBV12-3 or TRBV12-4 and TRBJ2-7, with TRBD1 as a possible D gene (6 bases). The V and J ends lost 11 bases and 0 bases respectively, with 17 bases between them. This CDR3 is built from 14 residues.

Turning to this clonotype: One end of the junction varies from germline; a read error may be responsible. V and J are TRBV5-1 and TRBJ2-7; 13 bases are shared with TRBD2. The CDR3 has 15 amino acids. Germline V gene lookup returns CDR1 SGHRS and CDR2 YFSETQ. The CDR3 loop is CASSSRTSGSYKQYF. Here the CDR3 DNA reads TGCGCCAGCAGCTCCCGGACTAGCGGGAGCTACAAGCAGTACTTC.

The chain joins TRBV7-3 to TRBJ2-5; D gene uncertain. CDR1 is SGHTA and CDR2 is FQGTGA in the germline V gene. Trimming shortened V by 6 bases and J by 4 bases, and 9 bases separated the two germline ends. The CDR3 contains 12 residues. The CDR3 reads CASSEYGETQYF. The CDR3 DNA follows: TGTGCCAGCAGTGAATATGGAGAGACCCAGTACTTC. Full variable domain (remainder filled in from reference TRBV7-3 and TRBJ2-5): GAGVSQTPSNKVTEKGKYVELRCDPISGHTALYWYRQSLGQGPEFLIYFQGTGAADDSGLPNDRFFAVRPEGSVSTLKIQRTERGDSAVYLCASSEYGETQYFGPGTRLLVL.

There are a few counts of this clonotype. This chain links TRBV6-1 with TRBJ2-7; D not certain. V was trimmed by 6 bases and J by 3 bases, leaving 15 bases between them. The CDR3 contains 14 residues. Germline V gene sequence: CDR1 MNHNS, CDR2 SASEGT. CDR3 protein: CASSETGVDYEQYF. CDR3 bases: TGTGCCAGCAGCGAGACTGGGGTGGACTACGAGCAGTACTTC.

This rearrangement joins TRBV9 to TRBJ2-1, with D possibly being TRBD1 (8 bases). V was pared by 1 base and J by 5 bases, with 10 bases between. Looked up from germline, CDR1 is SGDLS and CDR2 is YYNGEE. The CDR3 is 14 amino acids. The CDR3 loop is CASSVTGGDNEQFF. DNA of the CDR3: TGTGCCAGCAGCGTAACAGGGGGGGACAATGAGCAGTTCTTC.

In the case of this clonotype: A much larger clone lies a single base off, so this may be a read error. The chain combines TRBV28 with TRBJ2-7; TRBD2 is a possible D gene (7 bases). Germline V gives CDR1 MDHEN, CDR2 SYDVKM. Trimming stripped 4 bases from V and 7 bases from J, with 20 bases between. This CDR3 is 15 amino acids long. The CDR3 region has the DNA TGTGCCAGCAGTTCACGGCGGGGGCCGGCGGGGGAGCAGTACTTC. This encodes CASSSRRGPAGEQYF.

At least ten counts were recorded for this clonotype. The chain joins TRBV7-2 to TRBJ2-2; D is unclear. Germline values: CDR1 SGHTA, CDR2 FQGNSA. Trimming left V 3 bases short and J 10 bases short, with 9 bases between. This CDR3 has 12 amino acids. CDR3 sequence: CASSFRGEELFF. Here the CDR3 DNA reads TGTGCCAGCAGCTTCCGAGGCGAGGAGCTGTTTTTT.

This clonotype occurred many times. The chain is built from TRBV10-3 and TRBJ1-5; D unresolved. The V and J ends lost 0 bases and 7 bases respectively, with 7 bases between them. Germline-derived CDR1 and CDR2 are ENHRY and SYGVKD. CDR3 size: 13 residues. The CDR3 region has the DNA TGTGCCATCAGTGAGTCGTGGGAGCAGCCCCAGCATTTT. This codes for CAISESWEQPQHF.

This clonotype showed up many times. The chain is built from TRBV27 and TRBJ1-6, with unresolved D. Germline CDR1 and CDR2: MNHEY and SMNVEV (reference sequence). The V end lost 8 bases, the J end lost 10 bases, and 18 bases lay between the germline ends. The length of the CDR3 is 14 residues. DNA of the CDR3: TGTGCCAGCGAGAGGACCGTTAATCTATCACCCCTCCACTTT. Protein sequence: CASERTVNLSPLHF.

This clonotype has more than one count but fewer than ten. The chain uses TRBV6-1 and TRBJ2-5; D is undetermined. The CDR3 spans 15 residues. Trimming took 0 bases from V and 5 from J, leaving 13 bases between them. In germline, CDR1 is MNHNS, CDR2 SASEGT. DNA for the CDR3: TGTGCCAGCAGTGAAGCCTGGAGTGTGAGGGAGACCCAGTACTTC. Translated: CASSEAWSVRETQYF.

The chain carries TRBV20-1 and TRBJ1-5; D gene uncertain. Trimming stripped 0 bases from V and 3 bases from J, with 15 bases between. The CDR3 runs to 16 residues. Germline-derived CDR1 and CDR2 are DFQATT and SNEGSKA (reference sequence). The CDR3 coding sequence is TGCAGTGCTAGAGATAATCCGGGTGGCTCCAATCAGCCCCAGCATTTT. It specifies CSARDNPGGSNQPQHF.

The rearrangement uses TRBV15 and TRBJ2-7; unclear D gene. CDR1 and CDR2 (germline): LNHNV, YYDKDF (reference sequence). Trimming shortened V by 1 base and J by 1 base, and 8 bases separated the two germline ends. This CDR3 is built from 14 residues. The CDR3 region has the DNA TGTGCCACCAGCAGAGTCCGCCTGTCCTACGAGCAGTACTTC. Protein product: CATSRVRLSYEQYF.

There are many counts of this clonotype. The junction departs from the called germline gene at one end, perhaps through a read error. The CDR3 protein is CANSLEGRPNTEAFF. In DNA form, the CDR3 reads TGTGCCAACAGTTTAGAGGGCAGACCGAACACTGAAGCTTTCTTT. This chain uses TRBV12-3 or TRBV12-4 with TRBJ1-1, with D uncertain. The CDR3 consists of 15 residues.

The chain is built from TRBV28 and TRBJ2-7; 9 nucleotides line up with TRBD2. Germline CDR1 is MDHEN and CDR2 is SYDVKM. The V and J ends lost 2 bases and 4 bases, in that order; junction bases with no gene match: 6. The CDR3 spans 15 residues. In DNA, the CDR3 is TGTGCCAGCAGTTTACGACTAGCGGCGACATACGAGCAGTACTTC. Translation gives CASSLRLAATYEQYF.

This clonotype showed up just a few times. The chain joins TRBV12-3 or TRBV12-4 to TRBJ1-3; 12 positions match TRBD1. The CDR3 length is 18 residues. The V and J ends lost 3 bases and 4 bases, in that order; junction bases with no gene match: 10. The CDR3 sequence is CASSFGFGTGGRGNTIYF. The CDR3 DNA sequence: TGTGCCAGCAGTTTCGGGTTCGGGACAGGGGGCAGGGGAAACACCATATATTTT.

This clonotype has ten or more counts. V is TRBV11-2 and J is TRBJ2-3; 13 nucleotides match TRBD2. This CDR3 comprises 14 residues. V lost 8 bases and J lost 3; bases outside the gene matches: 2. Per the germline V gene, CDR1 is SGHAT and CDR2 is FQNNGV. CDR3 loop: CASQLAGGTDTQYF. In DNA, the CDR3 is TGTGCCAGCCAACTAGCGGGGGGGACAGATACGCAGTATTTT.

The chain employs TRBV7-3 and TRBJ2-2, with TRBD1 matching 7 bases. CDR3 length: 16 amino acids. CDR1 SGHTA and CDR2 FQGTGA come from the germline V gene. V gave up 0 bases and J gave up 6 bases; unmatched junction bases: 7. CDR3 DNA sequence: TGTGCCAGCAGCTTAACCCCCAGGGGGTGGGCCGGGGAGCTGTTTTTT. It codes for CASSLTPRGWAGELFF.

This clonotype was found many times. V is TRBV12-3 or TRBV12-4 and J is TRBJ2-5; 11 bases match TRBD1. This CDR3 comprises 15 residues. The ends lost 6 bases at V and 5 bases at J; junction bases unmatched: 8. The CDR3 loop is CASREGTGGRETQYF. The CDR3 DNA follows: TGTGCCAGCAGAGAGGGGACAGGGGGTCGGGAGACCCAGTACTTC.

This clonotype was seen ten or more times. V gene TRBV18 combines with J gene TRBJ1-2; maybe TRBD1 (5 bases). CDR3 length: 14 residues. Per the germline V gene, CDR1 is KGHSH and CDR2 is LQKENI. V lost 2 bases and J lost 2, with 9 bases in between. CDR3 protein: CASSPATENYGYTF. CDR3 DNA: TGTGCCAGCTCACCAGCGACAGAGAACTATGGCTACACCTTC.